The clone carrying this TCR beta chain has a handful of counts. The data are from a study of human T cells and chemical hapten exposure. The library labeled individual cDNA molecules by adding unique molecular identifiers to them. TCRdb itself ran the 5' RACE reads through MiXCR, one entry per CDR3 protein. Here the sample spans under 150,000 distinct CDR3 sequences, around 20% being singletons. Unfractionated whole blood was the source of the extracted total RNA. The germline V gene encodes CDR1 SGHRS and CDR2 YFSETQ. With V trimmed by 4 bases and J by 4 bases, 3 bases remained unmatched. The CDR3 extends over 15 amino acids.

The receptor's source is a human donor in good health. V usage is TRBV5-1 and J usage is TRBJ1-3; 12 nucleotides align to TRBD1. This CDR3 reads CASSRDRGRGNTIYF. For the CDR3, the DNA is TGCGCCAGCAGCCGGGACAGGGGGCGCGGAAACACCATATATTTT.